These T cell receptor beta chains were read from a single sample in a study of cytomegalovirus exposure and HLA in healthy donors. The table came from immunoSEQ multiplex PCR; TCRdb's copy has only in-frame clones and leaves some out. The sample has approximately 220,000 clones; 90% to 95% are singletons. Material: PBMCs. The source is a woman younger than 35 in good health and CMV-seronegative. Each CDR3 is given with its conserved first and last residue. The D gene is left open where the match is weak. Only part of the rows carry a size: once, few, many, or a class if the clone is expanded.

J: TRBJ2-2
size: .
D: TRBD2
V: TRBV27
DNA: TGTGCCAGCAGTTTTAGAGAAGCGGGATTGGGCCCCGGACGGCTGTTTTTT
CDR3: CASSFREAGLGPGRLFF

J: TRBJ1-3
size: .
D: .
V: TRBV27
DNA: TGTGCCAGCAGTTTATATGGGCCTCCCGTCTCTGGAAACACCATATATTTT
CDR3: CASSLYGPPVSGNTIYF

J: TRBJ2-1
size: .
D: .
V: TRBV15
DNA: TGTGCCACCAGCAGAGCGTTTACAGACAATGAGCAGTTCTTC
CDR3: CATSRAFTDNEQFF

J: TRBJ2-7
size: .
D: TRBD1
V: TRBV9
DNA: TGTGCCAGCCGAGGGGACAGCTCCTACGAGCAGTACTTC
CDR3: CASRGDSSYEQYF

J: TRBJ2-2
size: .
D: .
V: TRBV9
DNA: TGTGCCAGCAGCGTAGGTGGGGGCCGGACCAACACCGGGGAGCTGTTTTTT
CDR3: CASSVGGGRTNTGELFF

J: TRBJ2-7
size: .
D: TRBD2
V: TRBV11-2
DNA: TGTGCCAGCAGCTTAGATGGCCGGGACTACTCCTACGAGCAGTACTTC
CDR3: CASSLDGRDYSYEQYF

J: TRBJ1-1
size: .
D: TRBD1
V: TRBV5-4
DNA: TGTGCCAGCAGCTTGACAGGGGGCACTGAAGCTTTCTTT
CDR3: CASSLTGGTEAFF

J: TRBJ2-7
size: few
D: TRBD1
V: TRBV25-1
DNA: TGTGCCAGCAGGGGGGACAGGGAATGGCACGAGCAGTACTTC
CDR3: CASRGDREWHEQYF

J: TRBJ2-7
size: .
D: TRBD2
V: TRBV5-4
DNA: TGTGCCAGCAGCTTGATGCCTAGCGGGGGTAGCTCCTACGAGCAGTACTTC
CDR3: CASSLMPSGGSSYEQYF

J: TRBJ2-2
size: .
D: TRBD2
V: TRBV6-1
DNA: TGTGCCAGCAGTGAGTGGCTAGCGGGTCCGAACACCGGGGAGCTGTTTTTT
CDR3: CASSEWLAGPNTGELFF

J: TRBJ2-7
size: once
D: .
V: TRBV5-1
DNA: TGCGCCAGCAGCTCGGGACTTAACCTCCCCGACGAGCAGTACTTC
CDR3: CASSSGLNLPDEQYF

J: TRBJ2-1
size: once
D: .
V: TRBV6-5
DNA: TGTGCCAGCAGAATACAGGGTTCGGACAATGAGCAGTTCTTC
CDR3: CASRIQGSDNEQFF

J: TRBJ1-2
size: .
D: .
V: TRBV27
DNA: TGTGCCAGCAGTTTGACCCGGCGAGCGGATGGCTACACCTTC
CDR3: CASSLTRRADGYTF

J: TRBJ1-2
size: .
D: .
V: TRBV4-1
DNA: TGCGCCAGCAGCCAAGGAGAGCTCGATGGCTACACCTTC
CDR3: CASSQGELDGYTF

J: TRBJ2-7
size: .
D: TRBD1
V: TRBV4-1
DNA: TGCGCCAGCAGCCAAGACCCGGGACAGGGGTGGAACTACGAGCAGTACTTC
CDR3: CASSQDPGQGWNYEQYF

J: TRBJ1-1
size: .
D: .
V: TRBV10-1
DNA: TGCGCCAGCAGTGGAGACAGGAACACTGAAGCTTTCTTT
CDR3: CASSGDRNTEAFF

J: TRBJ1-5
size: few
D: TRBD1
V: TRBV30
DNA: TGTGCCTGGAGCGGGGACAGTAGACTACAGCCCCAGCATTTT
CDR3: CAWSGDSRLQPQHF

J: TRBJ1-4
size: .
D: .
V: TRBV27
DNA: TGTGCCAGCAGTTTGATGGGGGCCAGTGAAAAACTGTTTTTT
CDR3: CASSLMGASEKLFF

J: TRBJ2-1
size: .
D: TRBD2
V: TRBV10-3
DNA: TGTGCCATCAGTGTCCTAGCGGGGGACCTTTACAATGAGCAGTTCTTC
CDR3: CAISVLAGDLYNEQFF

J: TRBJ1-4
size: .
D: .
V: TRBV5-1
DNA: TGCGCCAGCAGCCCTCGTGTAGAGGGGGAACTGTTTTTT
CDR3: CASSPRVEGELFF

J: TRBJ2-2
size: .
D: .
V: TRBV7-3
DNA: TGTGCCAGCAGCTTAAATCTGAACACCGGGGAGCTGTTTTTT
CDR3: CASSLNLNTGELFF

J: TRBJ1-3
size: .
D: .
V: TRBV25-1
DNA: TGTGCCAGCGGGGACTCCCGGCCTGGAAACACCATATATTTT
CDR3: CASGDSRPGNTIYF

J: TRBJ2-2
size: .
D: TRBD2
V: TRBV10-3
DNA: TGTGCCATCAGTGAGGGGCGGGAGACCGGGGAGCTGTTTTTT
CDR3: CAISEGRETGELFF

J: TRBJ1-1
size: .
D: TRBD1
V: TRBV5-4
DNA: TGTGCCAGCAGCGGCGCAGGGGGTGCGAACACTGAAGCTTTCTTT
CDR3: CASSGAGGANTEAFF

J: TRBJ2-5
size: .
D: .
V: TRBV14
DNA: TGTGCCAGCAGCCGAGGGAGGGAGACCCAGTACTTC
CDR3: CASSRGRETQYF

J: TRBJ1-4
size: once
D: .
V: TRBV10-2
DNA: TGCGCCAGCAGCGTAGATGGAAAACTGTTTTTT
CDR3: CASSVDGKLFF

J: TRBJ1-1
size: .
D: .
V: TRBV29-1
DNA: TGCAGCGTTGAGATACACGAAGCTTTCTTT
CDR3: CSVEIHEAFF

J: TRBJ1-3
size: .
D: .
V: TRBV6-5
DNA: TGTGCCAGCAGTTATTCGGGGTCTGGAAACACCATATATTTT
CDR3: CASSYSGSGNTIYF

J: TRBJ2-5
size: .
D: .
V: TRBV4-1
DNA: TGCGCCAGCAGCCAAGATCCAGGGGTGGGCGAGACCCAGTACTTC
CDR3: CASSQDPGVGETQYF

J: TRBJ2-7
size: .
D: TRBD2
V: TRBV9
DNA: TGTGCCAGCAGCGAGGGGACTAGCGGGAGATACGAGCAGTACTTC
CDR3: CASSEGTSGRYEQYF

J: TRBJ1-6
size: .
D: TRBD1
V: TRBV18
DNA: TGTGCCAGCTCACCACTACAGGGGGCCCCTAATTCACCCCTCCACTTT
CDR3: CASSPLQGAPNSPLHF

J: TRBJ2-1
size: once
D: TRBD1
V: TRBV9
DNA: TGTGCCAGCAGCGACCGGGACAGGGCGGTGGATGAGCAGTTCTTC
CDR3: CASSDRDRAVDEQFF

J: TRBJ2-7
size: .
D: .
V: TRBV5-4
DNA: TGTGCCAGCAGCTTTTGGACCGACAGCTCCTACGAGCAGTACTTC
CDR3: CASSFWTDSSYEQYF

J: TRBJ1-1
size: .
D: TRBD1
V: TRBV6-4
DNA: TGTGCCAGCAGTGACCGGACAGGGCGGACAGCTTTCTTT
CDR3: CASSDRTGRTAFF

J: TRBJ1-4
size: .
D: .
V: TRBV10-3
DNA: TGTGCCATCAGTCCGGGACAAAATGAAAAACTGTTTTTT
CDR3: CAISPGQNEKLFF

J: TRBJ2-5
size: .
D: TRBD1
V: TRBV2
DNA: TGTGCCAGCAGTGATTGGACAGGGGAAGAGACCCAGTACTTC
CDR3: CASSDWTGEETQYF

J: TRBJ1-2
size: .
D: TRBD1
V: TRBV5-6
DNA: TGTGCCAGCAGCCCAAACACAGGGGGCGAGGACTATGGCTACACCTTC
CDR3: CASSPNTGGEDYGYTF

J: TRBJ1-1
size: .
D: TRBD1
V: TRBV6-1
DNA: TGTGCCAGCAGGAGGACAGGGGGGGCTTTCTTT
CDR3: CASRRTGGAFF

J: TRBJ2-7
size: once
D: TRBD1
V: TRBV6-5
DNA: TGTGCCAGCAGGGCACTAACAGGGGGTAGATACGAGCAGTACTTC
CDR3: CASRALTGGRYEQYF

J: TRBJ1-4
size: .
D: .
V: TRBV5-8
DNA: TGTGCCAGCAGCTTGATGGGAGGGACAACTAATGAAAAACTGTTTTTT
CDR3: CASSLMGGTTNEKLFF

J: TRBJ2-1
size: .
D: TRBD2
V: TRBV7-9
DNA: TGTGCCAGCAGCTTCAGCGGGAGGGAGTACAATGAGCAGTTCTTC
CDR3: CASSFSGREYNEQFF

J: TRBJ2-1
size: once
D: .
V: TRBV10-1
DNA: TGCGCCAGCAGTGTAACGGGCCGGGGAGCCTACAATGAGCAGTTCTTC
CDR3: CASSVTGRGAYNEQFF

J: TRBJ1-1
size: .
D: TRBD1
V: TRBV9
DNA: TGTGCCAGCAGCCGGACAGGGGGCAGGACTGAAGCTTTCTTT
CDR3: CASSRTGGRTEAFF

J: TRBJ1-1
size: .
D: TRBD1
V: TRBV9
DNA: TGTGCCAGCAGCGCCTACAGGGGATCGAACACTGAAGCTTTCTTT
CDR3: CASSAYRGSNTEAFF

J: TRBJ2-1
size: .
D: .
V: TRBV6-5
DNA: TGTGCCAGCATGTTTAGGAGGGAGCAGTTCTTC
CDR3: CASMFRREQFF

J: TRBJ2-7
size: .
D: TRBD2
V: TRBV7-3
DNA: TGTGCCAGCAGCATCACAGCGGGAGGGAATATACGCGAGCAGTACTTC
CDR3: CASSITAGGNIREQYF

J: TRBJ2-1
size: .
D: .
V: TRBV18
DNA: TGTGCCAGCTCACCAAATACCCTAGAAGCCAGTGAGCAGTTCTTC
CDR3: CASSPNTLEASEQFF

J: TRBJ1-1
size: .
D: .
V: TRBV29-1
DNA: TGCAGCGTTCATGGTGTGACAGCGAACACTGAAGCTTTCTTT
CDR3: CSVHGVTANTEAFF

J: TRBJ1-1
size: once
D: .
V: TRBV10-1
DNA: TGCGCCAGCCTAACAGGGACGTTGGACACTGAAGCTTTCTTT
CDR3: CASLTGTLDTEAFF

J: TRBJ1-3
size: .
D: .
V: TRBV16
DNA: TGTGCCAGCAGCCAATCCCATCCATCTGGAAACACCATATATTTT
CDR3: CASSQSHPSGNTIYF

J: TRBJ2-5
size: .
D: TRBD1
V: TRBV29-1
DNA: TGCAGCGTAGGGAGGAGACAGGGGGCTGGTGAGACCCAGTACTTC
CDR3: CSVGRRQGAGETQYF

J: TRBJ1-5
size: once
D: .
V: TRBV29-1
DNA: TGCAGCGTTGAAGTGGGAGGGGGCAATCAGCCCCAGCATTTT
CDR3: CSVEVGGGNQPQHF

J: TRBJ1-1
size: .
D: .
V: TRBV19
DNA: TGTGCCAGTAGTATAGGACGGTGGAGGTTCTTGAACACTGAAGCTTTCTTT
CDR3: CASSIGRWRFLNTEAFF